These 30 T cell receptor beta chains came from one sample sequenced in a study of early T cells in non-severe SARS-CoV-2 infection. TCRdb reprocessed the 5' RACE reads via MiXCR and lists one record per CDR3 protein. The sample consists of approximately 110,000 distinct CDR3 sequences, about 16% of them appearing once. The sequencing sample was made of whole blood. The receptors were sampled from an adult who was a healthcare worker with PCR-confirmed SARS-CoV-2 infection or an uninfected control (not recorded which).

The chain is built from TRBV7-9 and TRBJ1-5; D is possibly TRBD1 (6 bases). Germline values: CDR1 SEHNR, CDR2 FQNEAQ (reference sequence). The CDR3 is 14 residues long. The V gene lost 6 bases and the J gene lost 6 bases, with 15 bases spanning the gap. In DNA, the CDR3 is TGTGCCAGCAGTCCACAGGGTGTAGGTCAGCCCCAGCATTTT. Protein: CASSPQGVGQPQHF. Full variable domain (remainder filled in from reference TRBV7-9 and TRBJ1-5): DTGVSQNPRHKITKRGQNVTFRCDPISEHNRLYWYRQTLGQGPEFLTYFQNEAQLEKSRLLSDRFSAERPKGSFSTLEIQRTEQGDSAMYLCASSPQGVGQPQHFGDGTRLSIL.

The rearrangement joins TRBV7-8 to TRBJ1-1, with D perhaps TRBD1 (6 bases). The V gene's germline CDR1 is SGHVS and CDR2 FQNEAQ. Trimming took off 5 bases at V and 5 bases at J, with 12 bases between the two ends. There are 13 residues in the CDR3. CDR3 sequence: CASSPRGSTEAFF. The CDR3 DNA reads TGTGCCAGCAGCCCAAGGGGGAGTACTGAAGCTTTCTTT. The full variable domain, rest sourced from reference TRBV7-8 and TRBJ1-1, is GAGVSQSPRYKVAKRGQDVALRCDPISGHVSLFWYQQALGQGPEFLTYFQNEAQLDKSGLPSDRFFAERPEGSVSTLKIQRTQQEDSAVYLCASSPRGSTEAFFGQGTRLTVV.

V and J are TRBV5-1 and TRBJ2-2; D might be TRBD1 (5 bases). Trimming removed 0 bases from V and 4 bases from J, with 13 bases in between. The CDR3 spans 16 residues. Germline CDR1 SGHRS, CDR2 YFSETQ. As DNA, the CDR3 is TGCGCCAGCAGCTTGGCCTGGGCAGGGCTCACCGGGGAGCTGTTTTTT. It is translated as CASSLAWAGLTGELFF.

This chain joins TRBV30 and TRBJ1-5, with a weak D call TRBD1 (6 bases). The CDR3 runs to 13 residues. Trimming removed 2 bases at V and 7 bases at J, with 12 bases between. Germline CDR1 is GTSNPN and CDR2 is SVGIG (reference sequence). The CDR3 nucleotides are TGTGCCTGGAGTAATAAGGGGGGCCAGCCCCAGCATTTT. Translation: CAWSNKGGQPQHF.

This clonotype has at least ten counts. The genes are TRBV7-9 and TRBJ1-6; 7 bases map to TRBD1. Trimming took 8 bases from V and 7 from J; bases not matched to a gene: 17. The germline V gene encodes CDR1 SEHNR and CDR2 FQNEAQ (reference sequence). The length of the CDR3 is 17 residues. CDR3 loop: CASGLDRVALYNSPLHF. The CDR3 DNA sequence: TGTGCCAGCGGACTCGACAGGGTGGCCCTATACAATTCACCCCTCCACTTT.

The table lists this clonotype with a few counts. CDR3 nucleotide sequence: TGTGCCAGTGCCCCGGGACCCTCCTACGAGCAGTACTTC. It encodes CASAPGPSYEQYF. This chain joins TRBV19 and TRBJ2-7; D is tentatively TRBD1 or TRBD2 (5 bases each). V was shortened by 8 bases and J by 0 bases, with 11 bases between the two germline ends. The germline V gene encodes CDR1 LNHDA and CDR2 SQIVND (reference sequence). This CDR3 comprises 13 residues.

This clonotype was seen many times. V is TRBV12-3 or TRBV12-4 and J is TRBJ2-1; 11 nucleotides align to TRBD1. With V trimmed by 4 bases and J by 9 bases, 5 bases remained unmatched. This CDR3 is 14 amino acids long. The CDR3 bases are TGTGCCAGCAGTTCAGGACAGGGGGCTGTTGAGCAGTTCTTC. Its protein product is CASSSGQGAVEQFF.

This clonotype has only a few counts. The chain employs TRBV27 and TRBJ2-3; D remains unclear. V lost 4 bases and J 2 bases, leaving 7 bases between the germline ends. Germline V gene data show CDR1 as MNHEY and CDR2 as SMNVEV (reference sequence). The CDR3 runs 13 residues. The CDR3 sequence is CASSSAATDTQYF. In nucleotides, the CDR3 is TGTGCCAGCAGTTCTGCAGCCACAGATACGCAGTATTTT.

The chain uses TRBV15 and TRBJ1-1; D is unclear. Germline loops: CDR1 LNHNV, CDR2 YYDKDF (reference sequence). This CDR3 comprises 13 residues. V gave up 6 bases and J gave up 4 bases, with 12 bases separating them. The CDR3 DNA reads as TGTGCCACCAGGCAGGAATGGGGCACTGAAGCTTTCTTT. Residues: CATRQEWGTEAFF.

The rearrangement links TRBV12-3 or TRBV12-4 to TRBJ1-2; D perhaps matches TRBD1 (5 bases). The CDR3 extends over 12 amino acids. The V end lost 3 bases, the J end lost 7 bases, and 9 bases lay between the germline ends. CDR3 amino acids: CASSLSGRGYTF. DNA for the CDR3: TGTGCCAGCAGTTTGTCAGGGCGTGGCTACACCTTC.

This clonotype was seen only a few times. The chain joins TRBV3-1 to TRBJ1-1; 7 bases map to TRBD1. CDR3 length: 15 amino acids. Germline V CDR1 and CDR2: LGHDT, YNNKEL (reference sequence). After removal of 4 bases from V and 1 base from J, the junction contained 6 bases not matched to a gene. CDR3 nucleotide sequence: TGTGCCAGCAGCCGTCACGGACAGGAGAACACTGAAGCTTTCTTT. Amino acid sequence: CASSRHGQENTEAFF.

This clonotype occurred many times. V and J are TRBV12-5 and TRBJ2-1; possibly TRBD2 for D (6 bases). The germline gives CDR1 LGHNT, CDR2 FRNRAP. This CDR3 comprises 12 residues. Between the trimmed V and J ends, which lost 6 bases and 6 bases, there was a span of 9 bases. Here the CDR3 DNA reads TGTGCTAGTGGCCAGGAGGGCAATGAGCAGTTCTTC. Residues: CASGQEGNEQFF.

Only a few counts were recorded for this clonotype. J is TRBJ2-1 and V is TRBV7-9; tentative D call: TRBD1 (6 bases). Trimming removed 5 bases at V and 7 bases at J, with 12 bases between. CDR1 is SEHNR, CDR2 FQNEAQ, per germline (reference sequence). CDR3 length equals 13 residues. The CDR3 sequence: CASSRGQLNEQFF. The CDR3 DNA follows: TGTGCCAGCAGCCGCGGACAGCTTAATGAGCAGTTCTTC.

This CDR3 reads CSASGGGGSTDTQYF. In nucleotides, the CDR3 is TGCAGTGCTAGCGGTGGCGGGGGATCCACAGATACGCAGTATTTT. J is TRBJ2-3 and V is TRBV20-1; 7 bases agree with TRBD2. Trimming removed 3 bases from V and 2 bases from J; junction bases left unmatched: 8. From germline, CDR1 is DFQATT and CDR2 SNEGSKA (reference sequence). The CDR3 is made up of 15 amino acids.

This clonotype was seen a few times. This rearrangement joins TRBV18 to TRBJ2-3, with D unresolved. Trimming shortened V by 2 bases and J by 3 bases, and 15 bases separated the two germline ends. The germline V gene has CDR1 KGHSH and CDR2 LQKENI. CDR3 length equals 16 residues. The CDR3 region is CASSPFLAQSTDTQYF. In DNA form, the CDR3 reads TGTGCCAGCTCACCATTTTTGGCACAGTCAACAGATACGCAGTATTTT.

The table lists this clonotype with many counts. The chain has TRBV12-2 and TRBJ2-2; the listed D gene, TRBD2, was not tested against the DNA. TRBV12-2 has pseudogene status. The CDR3 is made up of 21 amino acids. CDR3 bases: TGTGCAAGTCGCTTAGAGACTACCCCCGGGACTAGCGGGAAGAACACCGGGGAGCTGTTTTTT. Translation: CASRLETTPGTSGKNTGELFF.

The chain links TRBV2 to TRBJ2-7; weak D call: TRBD2 (5 bases). Germline assignment: CDR1 SNHLY and CDR2 FYNNEI. V lost 6 bases and J 3 bases, leaving 21 bases between the germline ends. The CDR3 runs 16 residues. The CDR3 DNA reads TGTGCCAGCAGCGAGGGTATTTTCAGGTCGTACTACGAGCAGTACTTC. Translation gives CASSEGIFRSYYEQYF.

This clonotype was seen at least ten times. The rearrangement joins TRBV11-3 to TRBJ1-1; no definite D call. The V gene lost 6 bases and the J gene lost 0 bases, with 8 bases spanning the gap. From germline, CDR1 is SGHNT and CDR2 YENEEA. The CDR3 contains 13 residues. The CDR3 DNA follows: TGTGCCAGCAGTCTCGGACTGAACACTGAAGCTTTCTTT. Its translation is CASSLGLNTEAFF.

This chain uses TRBV12-5 with TRBJ2-5; D ambiguous. The CDR3 is 15 residues long. Trimming left V 6 bases short and J 2 bases short, with 16 bases between. CDR1 and CDR2 from the germline V gene are LGHNT and FRNRAP. CDR3 region: CASGLGVGPQETQYF. The CDR3 DNA follows: TGTGCTAGTGGCCTCGGTGTAGGGCCACAAGAGACCCAGTACTTC.

The table lists this clonotype with a few counts. This chain joins TRBV27 and TRBJ2-3, with 9 bases aligning to TRBD2. The trim removed 2 bases at V and 1 base at J, leaving 10 bases unmatched. The germline CDR1 and CDR2 sequences are MNHEY and SMNVEV (reference sequence). The CDR3 runs to 18 residues. The CDR3 DNA sequence: TGTGCCAGCAGTTTAAAGCGGGGGGTTAAATTAGGCACAGATACGCAGTATTTT. Amino acids: CASSLKRGVKLGTDTQYF.

The chain recombines TRBV29-1 with TRBJ2-7, with TRBD1 matching 7 bases. The CDR3 sequence is 12 residues long. Germline values: CDR1 SQVTM, CDR2 ANQGSEA. Trimming at V came to 6 bases and at J to 6 bases, leaving 8 bases not matched to a gene. The CDR3: CSVYRAGGEQYF. The CDR3 region has the DNA TGCAGCGTCTACAGAGCAGGGGGCGAGCAGTACTTC.

This clonotype appeared a few times. The chain joins TRBV7-6 to TRBJ2-1; 7 nucleotides match TRBD2. The V gene's germline CDR1 is SGHVS and CDR2 FNYEAQ. This CDR3 spans 15 amino acids. Losses at the gene ends were 5 bases for V and 4 bases for J; bases not matched to a gene: 8. The CDR3 DNA is TGTGCCAGCAGCCCCGGGGACTACCGGTACAATGAGCAGTTCTTC. Translation gives CASSPGDYRYNEQFF.

This clonotype was detected only a few times. V gene TRBV5-1 combines with J gene TRBJ2-3; TRBD2 agrees at 13 bases. From germline, CDR1 is SGHRS and CDR2 YFSETQ. The J segment lost 1 base and the V segment lost 2 bases, leaving 4 bases of the junction unmatched. The CDR3 has 17 residues. The CDR3 bases are TGCGCCAGCAGCTTTAAGACTAGCGGGGGGCGCACAGATACGCAGTATTTT. Amino acid sequence: CASSFKTSGGRTDTQYF.

The chain recombines TRBV7-2 with TRBJ2-5, with a possible D match to TRBD2 (6 bases). The CDR3 totals 16 residues. Germline V gene data show CDR1 as SGHTA and CDR2 as FQGNSA. Trimming pared 3 bases from V and 5 bases from J, leaving 19 bases between. The CDR3 coding sequence is TGTGCCAGCAGCTTTCAGGGCGGGGCACGGGGGGAGACCCAGTACTTC. This codes for CASSFQGGARGETQYF.

The chain carries TRBV20-1 and TRBJ2-5, with D perhaps TRBD1 (6 bases). CDR1 is DFQATT, CDR2 SNEGSKA, per germline (reference sequence). Trimming stripped 1 base from V and 1 base from J, with 10 bases between. There are 14 residues in the CDR3. The CDR3 nucleotides are TGCAGTGCTAGAGGAATGGACAGCCAAGAGACCCAGTACTTC. Translated: CSARGMDSQETQYF.

The rearrangement joins TRBV5-1 to TRBJ1-2, with 8 bases matching TRBD1. Germline CDR1 and CDR2: SGHRS and YFSETQ. V lost 5 bases, J lost 6 bases, and 6 bases stayed unmatched. The CDR3 loop spans 13 amino acids. The CDR3 coding sequence is TGCGCCAGCAGTCCCGAGACAGGGGATGGCTACACCTTC. Encoded protein: CASSPETGDGYTF.

There are many counts of this clonotype. The V call is TRBV3-1, the J call TRBJ2-3; maybe TRBD1 (6 bases). V lost 4 bases, J lost 2 bases, and 10 bases lay in between. The CDR3 totals 14 residues. Germline loops: CDR1 LGHDT, CDR2 YNNKEL (reference sequence). The CDR3 loop reads CASSRNRATDTQYF. CDR3 DNA: TGTGCCAGCAGCCGGAACAGGGCCACAGATACGCAGTATTTT.

This clonotype was detected a few times. The chain joins TRBV10-3 to TRBJ2-7; D remains unclear. The CDR3 spans 14 residues. Trimming took off 0 bases at V and 5 bases at J, with 11 bases between the two ends. Germline lookup yields CDR1 ENHRY and CDR2 SYGVKD. CDR3: CAISESQPIHEQYF. The CDR3 DNA follows: TGTGCCATCAGTGAGTCACAACCCATCCACGAGCAGTACTTC.

This clonotype was seen only a few times. This chain links TRBV7-9 with TRBJ2-7; D unresolved. Germline loops: CDR1 SEHNR, CDR2 FQNEAQ (reference sequence). The CDR3 runs 13 residues. Deletions cut 1 base from V and 2 bases from J, with 6 bases between. In nucleotides, the CDR3 is TGTGCCAGCAGCTTAGACGGCCCCTACGAGCAGTACTTC. This translates into CASSLDGPYEQYF.

The chain uses TRBV20-1 and TRBJ2-1; 7 bases line up with TRBD2. V shed 5 bases and J 1 base; nucleotides not matched to a gene: 5. CDR1 DFQATT and CDR2 SNEGSKA come from the germline V gene (reference sequence). The CDR3 extends over 14 amino acids. The chain's CDR3 is CSAQSGGSYNEQFF. CDR3 DNA: TGCAGTGCTCAATCCGGGGGGTCCTACAATGAGCAGTTCTTC.